This entry lists 30 T cell receptor beta chains sequenced from one sample in a study of T cell responses to AZD1222 COVID-19 vaccine. Clones were sequenced by immunoSEQ multiplex PCR, and TCRdb holds only the in-frame ones, with some missing. The data show approximately 140,000 clones, roughly nine tenths seen once. Sequenced here: peripheral blood, sampled on day 0 of AZD1222 vaccination. These receptors were obtained from an adult in good health.

The chain joins TRBV3-1 (or the pseudogene TRBV3-2) to TRBJ1-5; TRBD1 aligns across 10 bases. Looked up from germline, CDR1 is LGHDT and CDR2 is YNNKEL (reference sequence). V shed 3 bases, J shed 7 bases, and the junction held 6 bases outside the gene matches. The CDR3 spans 15 residues. CDR3 nucleotide sequence: TGTGCCAGCAGCCAGGGGGGGACAGGGGACCAGCCCCAGCATTTT. Its translation is CASSQGGTGDQPQHF.

CDR3 residues: CASSDRGFAGNQPQHF. The CDR3 nucleotides read TGTGCCAGCAGTGACAGGGGGTTCGCGGGCAATCAGCCCCAGCATTTT. This chain connects TRBV7-2 to TRBJ1-5; the match to TRBD1 covers 9 bases. V was pared by 6 bases and J by 2 bases, with 8 bases of the junction left unmatched. Germline loops: CDR1 SGHTA, CDR2 FQGNSA. This CDR3 comprises 16 residues. Complete variable domain (other parts from reference TRBV7-2 and TRBJ1-5): GAGVSQSPSNKVTEKGKDVELRCDPISGHTALYWYRQSLGQGLEFLIYFQGNSAPDKSGLPSDRFSAERTGGSVSTLTIQRTQQEDSAVYLCASSDRGFAGNQPQHFGDGTRLSIL.

The J gene is TRBJ2-3, the V gene TRBV30, with 11 bases aligning to TRBD2. This CDR3 comprises 17 residues. The ends lost 0 bases at V and 1 base at J; junction bases unmatched: 6. The V gene's germline CDR1 is GTSNPN and CDR2 SVGIG (reference sequence). CDR3 in DNA: TGTGCCTGGAGTGTACAAGTAGCGGGAGGGGGCACAGATACGCAGTATTTT. Its translation is CAWSVQVAGGGTDTQYF. The complete variable domain, with remaining parts taken from reference TRBV30 and TRBJ2-3, reads SQTIHQWPATLVQPVGSPLSLECTVEGTSNPNLYWYRQAAGRGLQLLFYSVGIGQISSEVPQNLSASRPQDRQFILSSKKLLLSDSGFYLCAWSVQVAGGGTDTQYFGPGTRLTVL.

V is TRBV11-2 and J is TRBJ2-3; a weak D match, TRBD2 (6 bases). This CDR3 contains 17 residues. Germline assignment: CDR1 SGHAT and CDR2 FQNNGV. Trimming shortened V by 7 bases and J by 2 bases, and 22 bases separated the two germline ends. The CDR3 loop is CASTIRRDPEPTDTQYF. In DNA, the CDR3 is TGTGCCAGCACCATTAGGAGGGACCCGGAGCCCACAGATACGCAGTATTTT.

The gene calls are TRBV7-6 and TRBJ2-3; 8 nucleotides align to TRBD2. J was trimmed by 4 bases and V by 2 bases; bases with no gene match: 8. CDR3 length: 16 residues. Looked up from germline, CDR1 is SGHVS and CDR2 is FNYEAQ. The CDR3 spells CASSLKVGAGADTQYF. As DNA, the CDR3 is TGTGCCAGCAGCTTAAAAGTAGGAGCGGGGGCAGATACGCAGTATTTT.

The chain employs TRBV23-1 and TRBJ2-7; 7 bases fit TRBD2. TRBV23-1 is sorted into the ORF group, with uncertain function. Losses at the gene ends were 7 bases for V and 5 bases for J; bases not matched to a gene: 8. The CDR3 has 13 amino acids. The CDR3 DNA follows: TGCGCCAGCACTCCGGCGGGAGAGGACGAGCAGTACTTC. It codes for CASTPAGEDEQYF.

This sequence joins TRBV13 and TRBJ2-7; D may be TRBD2 (6 bases). The V gene lost 5 bases and the J gene lost 0 bases, with 17 bases spanning the gap. The CDR3 has 16 residues. Germline CDR1 PRHDT, CDR2 FYEKMQ (reference sequence). The CDR3 reads CASSRRGLESSYEQYF. CDR3 in DNA: TGTGCCAGCAGCCGTCGGGGACTGGAGAGCTCCTACGAGCAGTACTTC.

V is TRBV19 and J is TRBJ1-5; D unresolved. V was cut by 7 bases and J by 3 bases, with 10 bases left in between. The CDR3 extends over 13 amino acids. Per germline, CDR1 LNHDA and CDR2 SQIVND (reference sequence). In DNA, the CDR3 is TGTGCCAGTACCTTGAAATACAATCAGCCCCAGCATTTT. Protein: CASTLKYNQPQHF.

V and J are TRBV6-5 and TRBJ2-1; TRBD2 matches 9 bases. The CDR3 is 14 residues long. After removal of 7 bases from V and 7 bases from J, the junction contained 8 bases not matched to a gene. In germline, CDR1 is MNHEY, CDR2 SVGAGI. The CDR3 loop reads CASKGAGGMNEQFF. Here the CDR3 DNA reads TGTGCCAGCAAGGGAGCGGGAGGAATGAATGAGCAGTTCTTC.

This clone was counted a single time. The chain recombines TRBV6-2 or TRBV6-3 with TRBJ1-5; D remains ambiguous. This CDR3 region has 13 residues. Trimming shortened V by 2 bases and J by 6 bases, and 8 bases separated the two germline ends. CDR1 and CDR2 (germline): MNHEY, SVGEGT. CDR3 bases: TGTGCCAGCAGTTACGGGGAGATTCAGCCCCAGCATTTT. This translates into CASSYGEIQPQHF.

DNA for the CDR3: TGTGCCAGCAGCGTATCGGCAGGGGGCTACGAGCAGTACTTC. Amino acids: CASSVSAGGYEQYF. The chain is built from TRBV9 and TRBJ2-7; 7 bases map to TRBD1. CDR3 length: 14 residues. With V trimmed by 1 base and J by 3 bases, 4 bases remained unmatched. CDR1 SGDLS and CDR2 YYNGEE come from the germline V gene.

V usage is TRBV4-3 and J usage is TRBJ1-3; 8 bases line up with TRBD1. This CDR3 is built from 14 residues. Germline V gene data show CDR1 as LGHNA and CDR2 as YSLEER. The trim removed 5 bases at V and 3 bases at J, leaving 3 bases unmatched. The CDR3 DNA follows: TGCGCCAGCAGCACCGGGACAGGTGGAAACACCATATATTTT. It specifies CASSTGTGGNTIYF.

This clone was detected only once. This chain joins TRBV7-9 and TRBJ1-2; no reliable D call. In germline, CDR1 is SEHNR, CDR2 FQNEAQ (reference sequence). CDR3 length equals 11 residues. V gave up 6 bases and J gave up 4 bases, with 6 bases separating them. In nucleotides, the CDR3 is TGTGCCAGCAGTCGCCTCTATGGCTACACCTTC. Amino acids: CASSRLYGYTF.

This chain joins TRBV9 and TRBJ1-1; TRBD1 is a possible D gene (5 bases). V lost 2 bases, J lost 3 bases, and 11 bases lay in between. The CDR3 consists of 14 residues. Germline CDR1 is SGDLS and CDR2 is YYNGEE. The CDR3 DNA sequence: TGTGCCAGCAGCGTTGGGCAGGGTTACACTGAAGCTTTCTTT. This gives the protein CASSVGQGYTEAFF.

The sample holds one count of this clone. V is TRBV25-1 and J is TRBJ1-2; D gene unclear. Trimming cost V 3 bases and J 0 bases, with 14 bases left between them. The CDR3 loop spans 16 amino acids. Germline assignment: CDR1 MGHDK and CDR2 SYGVNS. This CDR3 is CASSEGTSTANYGYTF. The CDR3 DNA is TGTGCCAGCAGTGAGGGTACTTCTACAGCTAACTATGGCTACACCTTC.

The chain combines TRBV7-9 with TRBJ1-2; possibly TRBD1 for D (5 bases). V was pared by 6 bases and J by 0 bases, with 20 bases between. Germline V gene data show CDR1 as SEHNR and CDR2 as FQNEAQ (reference sequence). This CDR3 region has 17 residues. Here the CDR3 DNA reads TGTGCCAGCAGTATGGGTGTGGGGGTTACCACTAACTATGGCTACACCTTC. This translates into CASSMGVGVTTNYGYTF. The entire variable domain, with the rest obtained from reference TRBV7-9 and TRBJ1-2, is as follows: DTGVSQNPRHKITKRGQNVTFRCDPISEHNRLYWYRQTLGQGPEFLTYFQNEAQLEKSRLLSDRFSAERPKGSFSTLEIQRTEQGDSAMYLCASSMGVGVTTNYGYTFGSGTRLTVV.

The chain has TRBV11-3 and TRBJ2-5; 11 bases agree with TRBD1. Germline loops: CDR1 SGHNT, CDR2 YENEEA. Unmatched junction bases numbered 13, after V lost 3 bases and J lost 4 bases. This CDR3 has 18 amino acids. The DNA of the CDR3 is TGTGCCAGCAGCTTCTTAGGACAGGGGGCGAGTGGGTTAGAGACCCAGTACTTC. It specifies CASSFLGQGASGLETQYF.

The CDR3 DNA is TGCGCCAGCAGCCAAGGGACTAGCGGGAGTGAGCAGTTCTTC. It encodes CASSQGTSGSEQFF. This chain joins TRBV4-3 and TRBJ2-1; 13 bases are shared with TRBD2. V lost 1 base to trimming and J lost 9 bases; unmatched junction nucleotides: 0. Germline V gives CDR1 LGHNA, CDR2 YSLEER. This CDR3 is built from 14 residues.

The V gene is TRBV7-2, the J gene TRBJ2-1; 10 bases are a match to TRBD2. Germline V gives CDR1 SGHTA, CDR2 FQGNSA. This CDR3 spans 17 amino acids. With V trimmed by 2 bases and J by 4 bases, 8 bases remained unmatched. The CDR3 is CASSLWPGTSEYNEQFF. The CDR3 DNA reads TGTGCCAGCAGCTTATGGCCCGGGACTAGCGAATACAATGAGCAGTTCTTC.

The rearrangement uses TRBV2 and TRBJ2-1, with 10 nucleotides matching TRBD2. This CDR3 spans 13 amino acids. Germline V gene lookup returns CDR1 SNHLY and CDR2 FYNNEI. The trim removed 8 bases at V and 7 bases at J, leaving 5 bases unmatched. CDR3: CASGGLAKNEQFF. The CDR3 DNA sequence: TGTGCCAGCGGGGGACTAGCGAAGAATGAGCAGTTCTTC.

A word on this clone: Within the sample, other DNA sequences also encode this same CDR3. The chain uses TRBV7-2 and TRBJ1-1, with D maybe TRBD1 (6 bases). The V end lost 5 bases, the J end lost 1 base, and 11 bases lay between the germline ends. The CDR3 runs to 14 residues. Germline V gene data show CDR1 as SGHTA and CDR2 as FQGNSA. The CDR3 DNA is TGTGCCAGCAGCCTGGGACAACCGAACACTGAAGCTTTCTTT. It yields the protein CASSLGQPNTEAFF. Supplemented by reference TRBV7-2 and TRBJ1-1, the full variable domain reads GAGVSQSPSNKVTEKGKDVELRCDPISGHTALYWYRQSLGQGLEFLIYFQGNSAPDKSGLPSDRFSAERTGGSVSTLTIQRTQQEDSAVYLCASSLGQPNTEAFFGQGTRLTVV.

The chain combines TRBV7-2 with TRBJ1-3; a possible D gene is TRBD1 (6 bases). Germline assignment: CDR1 SGHTA and CDR2 FQGNSA. Trimming shortened V by 5 bases and J by 5 bases, and 13 bases separated the two germline ends. The CDR3 has 14 residues. The CDR3 DNA reads TGTGCCAGCAGCCTCGCAGGGGCAAGAAACACCATATATTTT. Protein: CASSLAGARNTIYF.

This clone was observed once. The chain uses TRBV18 and TRBJ2-2, with TRBD2 as a possible D gene (6 bases). Trimming stripped 1 base from V and 4 bases from J, with 10 bases between. The CDR3 runs 15 residues. Germline V CDR1 and CDR2: KGHSH, LQKENI. CDR3 sequence reads: CASSPRAAGTGELFF. In DNA, the CDR3 is TGTGCCAGCTCACCACGGGCAGCGGGCACCGGGGAGCTGTTTTTT.

The chain is built from TRBV6-1 and TRBJ1-1; the D is unclear. The CDR3 runs to 13 residues. The germline V gene encodes CDR1 MNHNS and CDR2 SASEGT. Trimming left V 0 bases short and J 6 bases short, with 8 bases between. The CDR3 bases are TGTGCCAGCAGTGAAGCGAACGGATCTGAAGCTTTCTTT. Residues: CASSEANGSEAFF.

The chain couples TRBV7-3 to TRBJ2-7; TRBD2 is a possible D gene (5 bases). Germline V gives CDR1 SGHTA, CDR2 FQGTGA. The CDR3 loop spans 15 amino acids. V lost 2 bases and J lost 2, with 13 bases in between. The CDR3, as DNA: TGTGCCAGCAGCTTAGCCCCCGCGGAGGCCTACGAGCAGTACTTC. It translates to CASSLAPAEAYEQYF.

The chain employs TRBV12-3 or TRBV12-4 and TRBJ2-7; 9 bases fit TRBD2. With 6 bases clipped from V and 5 bases from J, the junction kept 5 bases outside the gene matches. This CDR3 has 13 residues. CDR3 sequence reads: CASRGTSYHEQYF. CDR3 nucleotide sequence: TGTGCCAGCAGGGGGACTAGCTACCACGAGCAGTACTTC.

This chain uses TRBV27 with TRBJ1-1; 9 bases fit TRBD1. The CDR3 is 17 residues long. The germline CDR1 and CDR2 sequences are MNHEY and SMNVEV (reference sequence). V dropped 7 bases and J dropped 2; count of bases not matched to a gene: 14. The CDR3 loop reads CASNSLQGADGNTEAFF. CDR3 sequence (DNA): TGTGCCAGCAATTCTCTACAGGGGGCGGATGGAAACACTGAAGCTTTCTTT.

This rearrangement joins TRBV6-4 to TRBJ1-1, with D uncertain. Trimming removed 5 bases at V and 11 bases at J, with 21 bases between. Germline V gene data show CDR1 as MRHNA and CDR2 as SNTAGT. The CDR3 spans 14 residues. The CDR3 region is CASSQLPGTQTAFF. The CDR3 DNA follows: TGTGCCAGCAGTCAACTACCGGGAACCCAAACCGCTTTCTTT.

This clone was seen just once. V is TRBV6-5 and J is TRBJ2-4; 10 nucleotides align to TRBD2. CDR3 length: 13 amino acids. The V segment lost 4 bases and the J segment 7 bases; nucleotides outside the gene matches: 1. CDR1 is MNHEY, CDR2 SVGAGI, per germline. The CDR3 reads CASSFSGGNIQYF. In DNA form, the CDR3 reads TGTGCCAGCAGTTTTAGCGGGGGGAACATTCAGTACTTC.

The CDR3 reads CARRRTGYFSGNTIYF. The CDR3 DNA follows: TGTGCCAGGAGGAGGACAGGGTACTTCTCTGGAAACACCATATATTTT. The chain joins TRBV7-4 to TRBJ1-3; 8 bases line up with TRBD1. The CDR3 length is 16 residues. Germline V gives CDR1 SGHVT, CDR2 SQSDAQ. The V segment lost 9 bases and the J segment 0 bases; nucleotides outside the gene matches: 10. Using reference TRBV7-4 and TRBJ1-3 for the parts outside the CDR3, the full variable domain is GAGVSQSPRYKVAKRGRDVALRCDSISGHVTLYWYRQTLGQGSEVLTYSQSDAQRDKSGRPSGRFSAERPERSVSTLKIQRTEQGDSAVYLCARRRTGYFSGNTIYFGEGSWLTVV.